One and the same sample provided the 3 T cell receptor beta chains below, sequenced in a study of a mutant IDH1 vaccine in newly diagnosed glioma (dated by TCRdb to 2020 to 2022). No antigen has been assigned to these receptors. Per the publication, the time point label means: week 47, end of study. A 20-mer mutant IDH1 peptide at 300 micrograms in Montanide made up each vaccine dose, which was injected subcutaneously together with topical imiquimod. The library relied on the immunoSEQ multiplex PCR assay. TCRdb re-hosts the immuneACCESS table, in-frame sequences only. Its copies lack some clones; in the studies checked, an unresolved V gene accounts for under half of them, and the cause for the rest is not known. This sample lists about 85,000 clones; roughly nine tenths were detected once. The ten biggest clones cover approximately 0.8% of the sample. The sequences come from PBMCs, collected from a glioma patient whose treatment included an IDH1 peptide vaccine. These receptors were collected from a woman aged 45 to 65 with glioma.

J is TRBJ2-1 and V is TRBV30; 14 bases are shared with TRBD2. Germline loops: CDR1 GTSNPN, CDR2 SVGIG (reference sequence). The CDR3 is made up of 18 amino acids. The ends lost 3 bases at V and 6 bases at J; junction bases unmatched: 13. The CDR3 loop is CAWSPPTSTSGRVNEQFF. CDR3 sequence (DNA): TGTGCCTGGAGCCCACCTACCTCGACTAGCGGGAGGGTCAATGAGCAGTTCTTC.

A single count supports this clone. The V gene is TRBV6-1, the J gene TRBJ2-7; TRBD1 aligns across 9 bases. Germline CDR1 and CDR2: MNHNS and SASEGT. Trimming removed 6 bases from V and 7 bases from J; junction bases left unmatched: 7. CDR3 size: 13 residues. In DNA form, the CDR3 reads TGTGCCAGCAGCAAAAGGGACAGGGAGGAGCAGTACTTC. Translated, it gives CASSKRDREEQYF.

In nucleotides, the CDR3 is TGTGCCAGCAGGCCTCCGGGTCTTCACTACGAGCAGTACTTC. The encoded protein is CASRPPGLHYEQYF. This rearrangement joins TRBV11-2 to TRBJ2-7; D is uncertain. CDR1 and CDR2 (germline): SGHAT, FQNNGV. The CDR3 covers 14 residues. Between the trimmed V and J ends, which lost 6 bases and 3 bases, there was a span of 15 bases.